This record looks at one T cell receptor (beta chain) sequence and its context. CDR3 length: 17 residues. The V and J ends lost 2 bases and 0 bases respectively, with 15 bases between them. This sample was taken from a study of blood T cells in healthy people across ages. With a J-beta primer mix and a sample-barcoded 5' primer, a second PCR ran about 7 to 12 cycles. The template-switch adaptor was a 5' adaptor with 12 random nucleotides. It tagged each cDNA molecule. TCRdb passed the 5' RACE reads through MiXCR, listing each CDR3 protein once. The sample includes approximately 800,000 distinct CDR3 sequences, around 34% of them seen just once.

Specimen: blood. V usage is TRBV12-3 or TRBV12-4 and J usage is TRBJ2-3; D is possibly TRBD2 (6 bases). The TCR originated in a man in his late teens or twenties in good health. This CDR3 is CASSLTGTPGSTDTQYF. The CDR3 nucleotides read TGTGCCAGCAGTTTAACCGGGACTCCGGGTAGCACAGATACGCAGTATTTT.